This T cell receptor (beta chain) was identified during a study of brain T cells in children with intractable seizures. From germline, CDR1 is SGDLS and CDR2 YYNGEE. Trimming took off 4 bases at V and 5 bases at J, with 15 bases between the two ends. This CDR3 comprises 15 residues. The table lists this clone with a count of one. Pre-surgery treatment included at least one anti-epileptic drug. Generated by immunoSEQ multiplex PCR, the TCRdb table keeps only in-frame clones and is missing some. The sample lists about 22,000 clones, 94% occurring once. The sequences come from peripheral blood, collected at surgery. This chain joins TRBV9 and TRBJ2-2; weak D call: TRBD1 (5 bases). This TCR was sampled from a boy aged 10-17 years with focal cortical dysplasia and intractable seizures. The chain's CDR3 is CASSPRRVGTGELFF. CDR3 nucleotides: TGTGCCAGCAGCCCCCGCAGGGTGGGGACCGGGGAGCTGTTTTTT.